Below are 17 T cell receptor beta chains sequenced from a single sample in a study of blood T cell repertoires in COVID-19 (dated by TCRdb to 2018 to 2020). Preparation of the library involved the immunoSEQ multiplex PCR assay. TCRdb limited this immuneACCESS table to in-frame rearrangements with V and J called. A share of clones is missing; checked studies link under half to unresolved V genes, and the rest is unexplained. Within this sample are some 200,000 clones, with under 90% of them counted one time only. The ten largest clones take up approximately 14% of the sample. Sample: peripheral blood. These TCRs come from a woman aged 70-85 years with COVID-19, enrolled during active disease.

V and J are TRBV12-5 and TRBJ2-3; 7 nucleotides line up with TRBD1. Germline assignment: CDR1 LGHNT and CDR2 FRNRAP. The CDR3 is made up of 14 amino acids. The trim removed 5 bases at V and 4 bases at J, leaving 6 bases unmatched. The CDR3 coding sequence is TGTGCTAGTGGTAAAGGGACAGTCCCAGATACGCAGTATTTT. It codes for CASGKGTVPDTQYF.

V usage is TRBV10-1 and J usage is TRBJ2-3; 11 bases line up with TRBD1. Trimming cost V 6 bases and J 0 bases; bases outside gene matches: 14. The germline V gene encodes CDR1 WNHNN and CDR2 SYGVQD (reference sequence). There are 19 residues in the CDR3. CDR3: CASRPHRTGGAASTDTQYF. Here the CDR3 DNA reads TGCGCCAGCAGACCCCACCGGACAGGGGGCGCGGCGAGCACAGATACGCAGTATTTT.

In its sample, this clone was seen once. The chain is built from TRBV5-1 and TRBJ1-4; 7 positions agree with TRBD1. CDR1 SGHRS and CDR2 YFSETQ come from the germline V gene. V trimming: 4 bases; J trimming: 5 bases; junction bases outside the gene matches: 5. CDR3 length: 14 amino acids. The CDR3, as DNA: TGCGCCAGCAGCCCTGGGACAGAGAATGAAAAACTGTTTTTT. Translating it yields CASSPGTENEKLFF.

V is TRBV6-5 and J is TRBJ1-2, with TRBD1 identical over 8 bases. This CDR3 comprises 13 residues. Trimming at V came to 6 bases and at J to 8 bases, leaving 8 bases not matched to a gene. Germline CDR1 MNHEY, CDR2 SVGAGI. The CDR3 coding sequence is TGTGCCAGCAGCCTAGACAGGGGCCTAGGCTACACCTTC. It yields the protein CASSLDRGLGYTF.

V and J are TRBV5-1 and TRBJ2-1, with 10 bases lining up with TRBD2. The junction had 5 bases not matched to a gene; V was cut back by 0 bases and J by 5 bases. Germline CDR1 is SGHRS and CDR2 is YFSETQ. The CDR3 has 16 amino acids. CDR3 residues: CASSLDVLAGNNEQFF. Written as DNA, the CDR3 is TGCGCCAGCAGCTTGGACGTACTAGCGGGGAACAATGAGCAGTTCTTC.

V usage is TRBV5-5 and J usage is TRBJ2-2; TRBD1 aligns across 9 bases. Trimming took 3 bases from V and 4 from J; bases not matched to a gene: 10. There are 17 residues in the CDR3. In germline, CDR1 is SGHKS, CDR2 YYEKEE (reference sequence). The CDR3: CASSSGQGPRGTGELFF. The CDR3 DNA reads as TGTGCCAGCAGCTCGGGACAGGGCCCGCGAGGCACCGGGGAGCTGTTTTTT. Based on the CDR3 plus reference TRBV5-5 and TRBJ2-2, the full variable domain is DAGVTQSPTHLIKTRGQQVTLRCSPISGHKSVSWYQQVLGQGPQFIFQYYEKEERGRGNFPDRFSARQFPNYSSELNVNALLLGDSALYLCASSSGQGPRGTGELFFGEGSRLTVL.

V usage is TRBV14 and J usage is TRBJ2-3; TRBD1 might be the D (6 bases). V gave up 1 base and J gave up 0 bases, with 14 bases separating them. The CDR3 runs 17 residues. Looked up from germline, CDR1 is SGHDN and CDR2 is FVKESK. The CDR3 loop reads CASSQVGGSFSTDTQYF. The CDR3 DNA is TGTGCCAGCAGCCAAGTTGGGGGCAGTTTTAGCACAGATACGCAGTATTTT.

CDR3 in DNA: TGTGCCAGCAGTTCCCCCTCGACAGGGGTGAATGAAAAACTGTTTTTT. Amino acids: CASSSPSTGVNEKLFF. The V gene is TRBV6-5, the J gene TRBJ1-4, with TRBD1 matching 8 bases. J gave up 5 bases and V 4 bases, and 9 bases lay outside the gene matches. CDR1 MNHEY and CDR2 SVGAGI come from the germline V gene. The CDR3 loop spans 16 amino acids.

The CDR3 DNA reads TGCAGCGTCAACCGGGGGAACACTGAAGCTTTCTTT. Translated, it gives CSVNRGNTEAFF. The chain carries TRBV29-1 and TRBJ1-1, with D unclear. Trimming left V 6 bases short and J 1 base short, with 9 bases between. The germline V gene has CDR1 SQVTM and CDR2 ANQGSEA. The CDR3 is made up of 12 amino acids.

V and J are TRBV18 and TRBJ2-3; 8 bases are a match to TRBD2. Per the germline V gene, CDR1 is KGHSH and CDR2 is LQKENI. Trimming removed 2 bases from V and 3 bases from J; junction bases left unmatched: 7. This CDR3 spans 16 amino acids. The chain's CDR3 is CASSPGVAGQTDTQYF. For the CDR3, the DNA is TGTGCCAGCTCACCAGGGGTAGCGGGGCAAACAGATACGCAGTATTTT.

The chain uses TRBV30 and TRBJ1-2; D unresolved. From germline, CDR1 is GTSNPN and CDR2 SVGIG (reference sequence). This CDR3 has 13 residues. V lost 0 bases and J 7 bases, leaving 12 bases between the germline ends. CDR3 sequence: CAWSVMGSGGYTF. The CDR3 bases are TGTGCCTGGAGTGTGATGGGCAGTGGTGGCTACACCTTC.

This clone came up a few times. This sequence joins TRBV19 and TRBJ1-2, with D perhaps TRBD1 (5 bases). Germline lookup yields CDR1 LNHDA and CDR2 SQIVND (reference sequence). There are 15 residues in the CDR3. Trimming removed 2 bases from V and 3 bases from J, with 13 bases in between. The CDR3 coding sequence is TGTGCCAGTAGTATATCCGGCAGGGAGGACTATGGCTACACCTTC. This gives the protein CASSISGREDYGYTF. Using reference TRBV19 and TRBJ1-2 for the parts outside the CDR3, the full variable domain is DGGITQSPKYLFRKEGQNVTLSCEQNLNHDAMYWYRQDPGQGLRLIYYSQIVNDFQKGDIAEGYSVSREKKESFPLTVTSAQKNPTAFYLCASSISGREDYGYTFGSGTRLTVV.

This chain connects TRBV6-5 to TRBJ2-1; D gene uncertain. Germline lookup yields CDR1 MNHEY and CDR2 SVGAGI. With 2 bases removed from V and 0 bases from J, the gap between germline ends came to 5 bases. The CDR3 length is 14 residues. This CDR3 reads CASSYASSYNEQFF. CDR3 nucleotides: TGTGCCAGCAGTTACGCCAGCTCCTACAATGAGCAGTTCTTC.

This clone was seen only once. The gene calls are TRBV19 and TRBJ2-7, with a weak D call TRBD1 (6 bases). This CDR3 region has 13 residues. The V gene lost 4 bases and the J gene lost 1 base, with 8 bases spanning the gap. CDR1 is LNHDA, CDR2 SQIVND, per germline (reference sequence). The CDR3: CASSRTDSYEQYF. The CDR3 DNA follows: TGTGCCAGTAGTAGGACAGATTCCTACGAGCAGTACTTC. Combining the CDR3 with reference TRBV19 and TRBJ2-7 gives the whole variable domain DGGITQSPKYLFRKEGQNVTLSCEQNLNHDAMYWYRQDPGQGLRLIYYSQIVNDFQKGDIAEGYSVSREKKESFPLTVTSAQKNPTAFYLCASSRTDSYEQYFGPGTRLTVT.

This clone has only one observation. V and J are TRBV28 and TRBJ2-1; perhaps TRBD2 as D (7 bases). Germline values: CDR1 MDHEN, CDR2 SYDVKM. Trimming removed 5 bases from V and 1 base from J, with 15 bases in between. The CDR3 covers 16 residues. CDR3 loop: CASSRGGGLSYNEQFF. The CDR3 nucleotides read TGTGCCAGCAGTCGAGGGGGGGGTTTATCCTACAATGAGCAGTTCTTC.

This sequence joins TRBV20-1 and TRBJ1-2; D is possibly TRBD1 (5 bases). CDR3 length equals 11 residues. CDR1 DFQATT and CDR2 SNEGSKA come from the germline V gene (reference sequence). The CDR3 nucleotides read TGCAGCCCGATGGGGCTGAATGGCTACACCTTC. It translates to CSPMGLNGYTF.

The chain has TRBV5-1 and TRBJ2-5, with D tentatively TRBD2 (5 bases). This CDR3 spans 14 amino acids. The V and J ends lost 4 bases and 4 bases respectively, with 14 bases between them. Germline CDR1 SGHRS, CDR2 YFSETQ. The CDR3 sequence: CASSPQSGGETQYF. The CDR3 coding sequence is TGCGCCAGCAGCCCCCAAAGCGGAGGAGAGACCCAGTACTTC.